Listed below are T cell receptor beta chains from one sample, sequenced in a study of identical twins. TCRdb re-derived calls from the 5' RACE reads in MiXCR, one entry per CDR3 protein. This table holds approximately 500,000 distinct CDR3 sequences, roughly a quarter found once. These sequences were also reported in another study, on T cells expressing NK-cell markers.

The specimen sequenced was CD4+ T cells sorted from blood. The receptors originated from a young woman in good health. Each CDR3 is given with its conserved first and last residue. Fields, in order: J gene, V gene, clone size, D gene, CDR3 DNA, CDR3 protein. D genes are given only for firm matches. Clone size is shown for a subset of rows, as once, few, many or a class of expanded clone.

TRBJ1-2 TRBV10-3 - TRBD1 TGTGCCATCAGGACGGACAGGGACTATGGCTACACCTTC CAIRTDRDYGYTF
TRBJ2-5 TRBV19 - TRBD2 TGTGCCACCATGACTAGCGGGAGTGGAGAGACCCAGTACTTC CATMTSGSGETQYF
TRBJ1-1 TRBV15 - - TGTGCCACCAGCAGATCTGCCGGGTTCGGGAACACTGAAGCTTTCTTT CATSRSAGFGNTEAFF
TRBJ2-5 TRBV5-1 - - TGCGCCAGCAGCTGGTTGGGGGTTCGGGCGGAGACCCAGTACTTC CASSWLGVRAETQYF
TRBJ1-1 TRBV6-1 - TRBD1 TGTGCCAGCGGGAAGGACAGGAAGAACACTGAAGCTTTCTTT CASGKDRKNTEAFF
TRBJ2-3 TRBV20-1 - - TGCAGTGCTGGGCTGAGCACAGATACGCAGTATTTT CSAGLSTDTQYF
TRBJ1-1 TRBV7-9 few TRBD1 TGTGCCAGCAGTTCAAGACAGGGCCCAACTGAAGCTTTCTTT CASSSRQGPTEAFF
TRBJ1-5 TRBV2 - - TGTGCCAGCAGTCGCCAAAGGCAGGGAGGCAATCAACCCCAGCATTTT CASSRQRQGGNQPQHF
TRBJ2-1 TRBV3-1 - - TGTGCCAGCAGCCAAGGACTGCCGTACTCCTACAATGAGCAGTTCTTC CASSQGLPYSYNEQFF
TRBJ2-7 TRBV15 - - TGTGCCACCAGCAGAAAGATATCGGTTCTTCTGGACTTC CATSRKISVLLDF
TRBJ2-1 TRBV20-1 - - TGCAGTGCTACGCCTATCTCCTACAATGAGCAGTTCTTC CSATPISYNEQFF
TRBJ2-3 TRBV10-3 - TRBD1 TGTGCCATCAGACAGGGGGATACGCAGTATTTT CAIRQGDTQYF
TRBJ2-2 TRBV15 - - TGTGCCACCAGAGGGCCGCGAGGCACCGGGGAGCTGTTTTTT CATRGPRGTGELFF
TRBJ2-1 TRBV14 few - TGTGCCAGCAGCTCAATGGTGGGGCAAGTTGTGGGCAATGAGCAGTTCTTC CASSSMVGQVVGNEQFF
TRBJ1-1 TRBV29-1 many - TGCAGCGTTGGACGGGGGGACACTGAAGCTTTCTTT CSVGRGDTEAFF
TRBJ2-7 TRBV7-6 few - TGTGCCAGCAGCGAGAACCTATTTGGGGCCGTATCGACCTACGAGCAGTACTTC CASSENLFGAVSTYEQYF
TRBJ1-2 TRBV14 - - TGTGCCAGCAGCCAATGGCAGAGCTATGGCTACACCTTC CASSQWQSYGYTF
TRBJ2-3 TRBV12-3/TRBV12-4 - - TGTGCCAGCAGTTCGATGGATACGCAGTATTTT CASSSMDTQYF
TRBJ1-5 TRBV10-2 - - TGCGCCAGCAGCCTGACCAATCAGCCCCAGCATTTT CASSLTNQPQHF
TRBJ2-3 TRBV20-1 few - TGCAGTGCTAGAGATCCCCGCCCCGAAGGCACAGATACGCAGTATTTT CSARDPRPEGTDTQYF
TRBJ2-3 TRBV7-8 - TRBD2 TGTGCCAGCAGCCCGGGACTAACGCAGTATTTT CASSPGLTQYF
TRBJ2-5 TRBV7-2 few - TGTGCCAGCAGCTTAGAAACTAGGGTGGAGACCCAGTACTTC CASSLETRVETQYF
TRBJ2-1 TRBV20-1 few - TGCAGTGCTAGATCACTAGTTTCCTACAATGAGCAGTTCTTC CSARSLVSYNEQFF
TRBJ2-5 TRBV20-1 - - TGCAGTGCTAAAGGTGGAGGGGCTGAGACCCAGTACTTC CSAKGGGAETQYF
TRBJ2-3 TRBV20-1 - TRBD1 TGCAGTGCTAGAGTCGACAGGGGGCTACAAGATACGCAGTATTTT CSARVDRGLQDTQYF
TRBJ2-3 TRBV14 few TRBD2 TGTGCCAGCAGCCAAGATTCCCGGGCTAGCGGGAGTATGGATACGCAGTATTTT CASSQDSRASGSMDTQYF
TRBJ2-7 TRBV15 - TRBD2 TGTGCCACCAGCCGAGTAGCGGGGGGTTACGAGCAGTACTTC CATSRVAGGYEQYF
TRBJ2-1 TRBV7-2 - - TGTGCCAGCAGCTTAGTACCCGGGAGTTATACCTACAATGAGCAGTTCTTC CASSLVPGSYTYNEQFF